What follows is one TCR beta chain and its context. In Seattle, patients joined the study during active infection and were tracked longitudinally. This sample is part of a study of blood T cell repertoires in COVID-19. Study-wide background: Collection of acute and convalescent COVID-19 samples took place in the United States, Italy and Spain. PBMCs, B-cell-depleted T cells, or T cells provided the cDNA or gDNA that made up the material.

Original handling: Reference gene primer amplification yielded estimated nucleated cell counts. Profiled with immunoSEQ multiplex PCR; TCRdb holds only in-frame clones, not every one. Clonal size and the V and J genes are those of that table, whereas D and trimming came from the DNA. The sample includes approximately 330,000 clones, roughly 87% of them seen just once. Sequencing input: peripheral blood. The TCR was taken from a man aged 25-40 years with COVID-19, enrolled during active disease.

CDR3 region: CASSGTPGGEGEKLFF. The CDR3 coding sequence is TGTGCCAGCAGCGGAACCCCAGGGGGCGAAGGTGAAAAACTGTTTTTT. The chain joins TRBV7-9 to TRBJ1-4, with 8 bases lining up with TRBD1. Germline assignment: CDR1 SEHNR and CDR2 FQNEAQ (reference sequence). CDR3 length equals 16 residues. Trimming cost V 5 bases and J 7 bases; bases outside gene matches: 12.